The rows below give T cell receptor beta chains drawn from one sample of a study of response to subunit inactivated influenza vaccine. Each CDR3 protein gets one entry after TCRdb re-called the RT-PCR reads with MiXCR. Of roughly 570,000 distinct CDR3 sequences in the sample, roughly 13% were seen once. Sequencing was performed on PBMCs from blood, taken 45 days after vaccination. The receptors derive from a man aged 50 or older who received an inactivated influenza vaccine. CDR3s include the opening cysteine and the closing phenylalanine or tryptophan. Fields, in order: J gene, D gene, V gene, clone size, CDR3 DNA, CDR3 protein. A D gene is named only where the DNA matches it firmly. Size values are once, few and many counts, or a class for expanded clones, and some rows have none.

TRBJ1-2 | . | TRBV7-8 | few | TGTGCCAGCAGCTTATCTGGGGGCTCGGGACCGAATACCATGGGAGGCTACACCTTC | CASSLSGGSGPNTMGGYTF
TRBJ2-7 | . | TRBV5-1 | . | TGCGCCAGCAGCATGATGGACGGCAGCTCCTACGAGCAGTACTTC | CASSMMDGSSYEQYF
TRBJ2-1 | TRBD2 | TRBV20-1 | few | TGCAGTGCTTCCTCCTTCACTAGCGGAAATGAGCAGTTCTTC | CSASSFTSGNEQFF
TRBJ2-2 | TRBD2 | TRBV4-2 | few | TGTGCCAGCAGCCGACTAGCGGGAGGGTTCACCGGGGAGCTGTTTTTT | CASSRLAGGFTGELFF
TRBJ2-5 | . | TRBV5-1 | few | TGCGCCAGCAGCTTGGACGGAGTTGGGCAGACCCAGTACTTC | CASSLDGVGQTQYF
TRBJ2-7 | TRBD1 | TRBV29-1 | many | TGCAGCGTCGCCACCGGACAGGGAACCGTCTACGAGCAGTACTTC | CSVATGQGTVYEQYF
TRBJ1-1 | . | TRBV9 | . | TGTGCCAGCAGCGTAGTTCGGGGGCCGGGAGGGACTGAAGCTTTCTTT | CASSVVRGPGGTEAFF
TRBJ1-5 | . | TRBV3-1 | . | TGTGCCAGCAGCCAAGACCGTTCTAGGCGGCCCCAGCATTTT | CASSQDRSRRPQHF
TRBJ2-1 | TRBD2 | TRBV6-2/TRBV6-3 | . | TGTGCCAGCAGTCTGACTAGCGGGAGGGCGGTTTATGAGCAGTTCTTC | CASSLTSGRAVYEQFF
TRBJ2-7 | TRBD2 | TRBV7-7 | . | TGTGCCAGCAGCCGTAGACTAGCGGGAGTCAACGAGCAGTACTTC | CASSRRLAGVNEQYF
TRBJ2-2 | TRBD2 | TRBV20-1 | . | TGCAGTGCTTCCGCGGGAGCAACGAGTTTCGGGGAGCTGTTTTTT | CSASAGATSFGELFF
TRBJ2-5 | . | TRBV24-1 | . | TGTGCCACCAGTGATCCGGGAGAAGAGACCCAGTACTTC | CATSDPGEETQYF
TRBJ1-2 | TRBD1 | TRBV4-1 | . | TGCGCCAGCAGCCAGACTAGGACAGGGGGAAACTATGGCTACACCTTC | CASSQTRTGGNYGYTF
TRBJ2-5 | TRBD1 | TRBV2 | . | TGTGCCAGCAGTGACGGACAGGGATCGGTGACCCAGTACTTC | CASSDGQGSVTQYF
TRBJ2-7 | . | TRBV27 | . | TGTGCCAGCAGTTTTAACAGTCCCTACGAGCAGTACTTC | CASSFNSPYEQYF
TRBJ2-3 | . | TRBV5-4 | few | TGTGCCAGCAGCTTGGTGGGGGGGCTAGCGGTGGATACGCAGTATTTT | CASSLVGGLAVDTQYF
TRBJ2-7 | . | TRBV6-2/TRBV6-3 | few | TGTGCCAGCAGTTATTCGGGGTACAACGAGCAGTACTTC | CASSYSGYNEQYF
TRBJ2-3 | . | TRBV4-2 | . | TGTGCCAGCAGCCAAGATCAGGACTCCACAGATACGCAGTATTTT | CASSQDQDSTDTQYF
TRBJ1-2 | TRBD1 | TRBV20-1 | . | TGCAGTGCTACTGGGACAGGGGAGAAGGGCTATGGCTACACCTTC | CSATGTGEKGYGYTF
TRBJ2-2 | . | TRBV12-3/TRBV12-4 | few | TGTGCCAGCAGCCTAGGAGGGTTCGGGGAGCTGTTTTTT | CASSLGGFGELFF
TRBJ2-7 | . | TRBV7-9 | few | TGTGCCAGCACCACTGGACTGGGTTCGTACGAGCAGTACTTC | CASTTGLGSYEQYF
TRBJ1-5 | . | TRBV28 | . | TGTGCCAGCACCCAGGTTAGCAATCAGCCCCAGCATTTT | CASTQVSNQPQHF
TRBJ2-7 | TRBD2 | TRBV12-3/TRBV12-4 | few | TGTGCCAGCAGGGAGACTAGCGGGATCTCCTACGAGCAGTACTTC | CASRETSGISYEQYF
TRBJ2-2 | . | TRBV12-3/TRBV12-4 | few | TGTGCCAGCAGTTCCGACAGGCTAAACACCGGGGAGCTGTTTTTT | CASSSDRLNTGELFF
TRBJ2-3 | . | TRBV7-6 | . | TGTGCCAGCAGCTATGGGGGGTCCCCCACAGATACGCAGTATTTT | CASSYGGSPTDTQYF
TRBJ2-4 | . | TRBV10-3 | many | TGTGCCATCAGTGACGGGGAAAACATTCAGTACTTC | CAISDGENIQYF
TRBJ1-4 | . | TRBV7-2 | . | TGTGCCAGCAGCCGGGATCAGGTGGCAAAACTGTTTTTT | CASSRDQVAKLFF
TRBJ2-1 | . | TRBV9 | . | TGTGCCAGCAGCGTAGGGGACAACCGACAATTCTACAATGAGCAGTTCTTC | CASSVGDNRQFYNEQFF
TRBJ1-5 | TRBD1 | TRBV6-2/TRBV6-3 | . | TGTGCCAGCAGTTACACAACGAGGGACAGGGGGCTAAATCAGCCCCAGCTTTTT | CASSYTTRDRGLNQPQLF
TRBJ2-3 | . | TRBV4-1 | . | TGCGCCAGCAGCCAGGCCACCTTAGGGGGGCGGACAGATACGCAGTATTTT | CASSQATLGGRTDTQYF
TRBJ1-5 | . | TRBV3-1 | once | TGTGCCAGCAGCCAAGAGGTAGGGGCTAGGGTGCCCCAGCATTTT | CASSQEVGARVPQHF
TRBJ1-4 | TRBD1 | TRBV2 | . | TGTGCCAGCAGTAGAACAGGGGGCTCTGAAGAAAAACTGTTTTTT | CASSRTGGSEEKLFF
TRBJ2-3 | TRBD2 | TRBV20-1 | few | TGCAGTGCTAGAACCGGACTAGCGGGGGGGGCCACAGATACGCAGTATTTT | CSARTGLAGGATDTQYF
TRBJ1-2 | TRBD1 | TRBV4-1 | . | TGCGCCAGCAGAGGGACAGGATTAGCCTATGGCTACACCTTC | CASRGTGLAYGYTF
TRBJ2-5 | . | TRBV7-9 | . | TGTGCCAGCAGCAAGAACAATTACCAAGAGACCCAGTACTTC | CASSKNNYQETQYF
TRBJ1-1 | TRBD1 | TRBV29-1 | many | TGCAGCGTTGAAGACCATGGGGGACAGGGGTATTCGAGGGCTTTCTTT | CSVEDHGGQGYSRAFF
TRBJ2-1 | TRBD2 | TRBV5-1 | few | TGCGCCAGCAGCTTAGGTCGGTGGGAGGGCCGAGGGGATGAGCAGTTCTTC | CASSLGRWEGRGDEQFF
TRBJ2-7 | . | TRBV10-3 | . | TGTGCCATCAGTGAGTCCCCCGGCGGAGCGGATTACGAGCAGTACTTC | CAISESPGGADYEQYF
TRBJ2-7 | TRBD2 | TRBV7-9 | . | TGTGCCAGCAGCTTTGGACTAGCCGACGAGCAGTACTTC | CASSFGLADEQYF
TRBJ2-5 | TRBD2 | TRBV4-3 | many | TGCGCCAGCAGTTCGGGGCTAGCGGGGTTGGAGACCCAGTACTTC | CASSSGLAGLETQYF
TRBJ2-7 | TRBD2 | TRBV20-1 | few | TGCAGTGCTGGGACTAGCGGAGCTTATTACGAGCAGTACTTC | CSAGTSGAYYEQYF
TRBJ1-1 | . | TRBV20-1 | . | TGCAGTGCCCTATATAGACCCCAAACGAGGGCTGAAGCTTTCTTT | CSALYRPQTRAEAFF
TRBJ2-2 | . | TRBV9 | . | TGTGCCAGCAGCGTAGGGGCTAGCCACACCGGGGAGCTGTTTTTT | CASSVGASHTGELFF
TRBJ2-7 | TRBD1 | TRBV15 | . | TGTGCCACCAGCAGAGATCGCGGGACAGGGGGCTACGAGCAGTACTTC | CATSRDRGTGGYEQYF
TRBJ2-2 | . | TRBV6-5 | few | TGTGCCAGCAGTTACTTGCATATGAACACCGGGGAGCTGTTTTTT | CASSYLHMNTGELFF
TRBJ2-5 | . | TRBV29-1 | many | TGCAGCGTTCAAGAAGAGACCCAGTACTTC | CSVQEETQYF
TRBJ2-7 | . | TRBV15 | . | TGTGCCACCAGCATTGACAGGTGGTACGAGCAGTACTTC | CATSIDRWYEQYF
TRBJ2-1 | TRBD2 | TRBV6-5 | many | TGTGCCAGCAGTTACTCAGCGGGGTACAATGAGCAGTTCTTC | CASSYSAGYNEQFF
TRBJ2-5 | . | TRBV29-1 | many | TGCAGTGGAGGAGGGGGCCTTGAGACCCAGTACTTC | CSGGGGLETQYF
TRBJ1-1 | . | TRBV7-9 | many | TGTGCCAGCAGCTTAGCCCCGGGCGGGGATGAAGCTTTCTTT | CASSLAPGGDEAFF
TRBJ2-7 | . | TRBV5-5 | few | TGTGCCAGCAGCTTGACTAGCCAAACCTACGAGCAGTACTTC | CASSLTSQTYEQYF
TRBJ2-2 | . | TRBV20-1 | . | TGCAGTGCTAGAGTCGGGGGAGCCACCGGGGAGCTGTTTTTT | CSARVGGATGELFF
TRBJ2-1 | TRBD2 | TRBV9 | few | TGTGCCAGCAGCGTAGGATCAACTAGCGGGCACCGATACAATGAGCAGTTCTTC | CASSVGSTSGHRYNEQFF
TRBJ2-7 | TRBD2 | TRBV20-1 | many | TGCAGTGCTAGAGATCCTGGACTAGCGGGGCCCTACGAGCAGTACTTC | CSARDPGLAGPYEQYF
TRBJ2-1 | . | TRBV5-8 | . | TGTGCCAGCAGCTTGCGCTCGACCGGGCAATTCTTC | CASSLRSTGQFF